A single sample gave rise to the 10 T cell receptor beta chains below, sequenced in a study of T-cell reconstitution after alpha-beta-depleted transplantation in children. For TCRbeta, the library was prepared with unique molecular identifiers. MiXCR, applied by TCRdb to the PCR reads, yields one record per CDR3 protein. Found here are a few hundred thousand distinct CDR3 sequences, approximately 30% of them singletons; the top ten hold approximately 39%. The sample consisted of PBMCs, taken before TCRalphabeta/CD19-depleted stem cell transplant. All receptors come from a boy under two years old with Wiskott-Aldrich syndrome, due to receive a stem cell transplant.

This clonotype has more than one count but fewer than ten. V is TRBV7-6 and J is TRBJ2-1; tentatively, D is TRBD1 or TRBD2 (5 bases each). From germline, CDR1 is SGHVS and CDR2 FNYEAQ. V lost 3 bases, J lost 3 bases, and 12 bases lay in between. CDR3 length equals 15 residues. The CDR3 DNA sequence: TGTGCCAGCAGCTTCGGGACGCTAGACTACAATGAGCAGTTCTTC. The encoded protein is CASSFGTLDYNEQFF.

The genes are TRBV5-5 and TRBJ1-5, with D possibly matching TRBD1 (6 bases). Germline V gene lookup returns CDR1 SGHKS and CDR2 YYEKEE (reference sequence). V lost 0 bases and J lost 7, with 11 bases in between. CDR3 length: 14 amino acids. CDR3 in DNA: TGTGCCAGCAGCTTGGACAGGGTCCACCAGCCCCAGCATTTT. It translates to CASSLDRVHQPQHF.

The CDR3 region has the DNA TGTGCCAGCAGTTTCCTGGAACAGCCCCAGCATTTT. Residues: CASSFLEQPQHF. This rearrangement joins TRBV12-3 or TRBV12-4 to TRBJ1-5; D call uncertain. CDR3 length: 12 residues. The V gene lost 3 bases and the J gene lost 7 bases, with 7 bases spanning the gap.

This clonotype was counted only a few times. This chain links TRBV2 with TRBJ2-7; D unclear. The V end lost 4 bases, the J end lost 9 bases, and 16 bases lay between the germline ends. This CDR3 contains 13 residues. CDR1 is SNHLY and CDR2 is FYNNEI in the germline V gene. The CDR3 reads CASSVSALGAQYF. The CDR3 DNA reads TGTGCCAGCAGTGTCAGTGCCCTAGGCGCGCAGTACTTC.

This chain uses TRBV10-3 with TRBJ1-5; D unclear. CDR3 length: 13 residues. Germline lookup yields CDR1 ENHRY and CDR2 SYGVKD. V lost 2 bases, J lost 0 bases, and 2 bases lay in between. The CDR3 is CAISEGSNQPQHF. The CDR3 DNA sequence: TGTGCCATCAGTGAGGGTAGCAATCAGCCCCAGCATTTT.

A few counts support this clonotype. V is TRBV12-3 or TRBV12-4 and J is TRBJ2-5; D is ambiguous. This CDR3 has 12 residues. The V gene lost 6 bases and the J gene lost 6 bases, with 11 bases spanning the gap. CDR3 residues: CASRPQEKTQYF. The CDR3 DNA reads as TGTGCCAGCAGACCCCAGGAGAAGACCCAGTACTTC.

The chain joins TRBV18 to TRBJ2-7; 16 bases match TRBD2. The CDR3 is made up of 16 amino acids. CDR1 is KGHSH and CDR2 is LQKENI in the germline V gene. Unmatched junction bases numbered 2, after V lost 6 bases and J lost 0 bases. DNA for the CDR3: TGTGCCAGCTCGGGACTAGCGGGAGGGAGCTCCTACGAGCAGTACTTC. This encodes CASSGLAGGSSYEQYF.

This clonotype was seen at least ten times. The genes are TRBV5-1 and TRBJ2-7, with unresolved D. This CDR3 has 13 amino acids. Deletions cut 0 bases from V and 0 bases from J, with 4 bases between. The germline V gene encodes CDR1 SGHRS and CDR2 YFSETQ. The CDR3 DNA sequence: TGCGCCAGCAGCTTGGGACACTCCTACGAGCAGTACTTC. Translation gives CASSLGHSYEQYF. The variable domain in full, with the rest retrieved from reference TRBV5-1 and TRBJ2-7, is KAGVTQTPRYLIKTRGQQVTLSCSPISGHRSVSWYQQTPGQGLQFLFEYFSETQRNKGNFPGRFSGRQFSNSRSEMNVSTLELGDSALYLCASSLGHSYEQYFGPGTRLTVT.

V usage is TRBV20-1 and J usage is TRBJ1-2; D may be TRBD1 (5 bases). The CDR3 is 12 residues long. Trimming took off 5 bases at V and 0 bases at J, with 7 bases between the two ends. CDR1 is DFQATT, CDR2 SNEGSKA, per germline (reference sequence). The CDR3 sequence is CSALQANYGYTF. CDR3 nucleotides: TGCAGTGCTCTACAGGCTAACTATGGCTACACCTTC.

CDR3 bases: TGCAGCGTTGCTCAGCGGGAGGGGGGAGGGCCCCAGTACTTC. Protein product: CSVAQREGGGPQYF. The chain employs TRBV29-1 and TRBJ2-5; TRBD2 agrees at 10 bases. Germline V gene data show CDR1 as SQVTM and CDR2 as ANQGSEA. J gave up 9 bases and V 4 bases, and 11 bases lay outside the gene matches. The CDR3 is 14 residues long.